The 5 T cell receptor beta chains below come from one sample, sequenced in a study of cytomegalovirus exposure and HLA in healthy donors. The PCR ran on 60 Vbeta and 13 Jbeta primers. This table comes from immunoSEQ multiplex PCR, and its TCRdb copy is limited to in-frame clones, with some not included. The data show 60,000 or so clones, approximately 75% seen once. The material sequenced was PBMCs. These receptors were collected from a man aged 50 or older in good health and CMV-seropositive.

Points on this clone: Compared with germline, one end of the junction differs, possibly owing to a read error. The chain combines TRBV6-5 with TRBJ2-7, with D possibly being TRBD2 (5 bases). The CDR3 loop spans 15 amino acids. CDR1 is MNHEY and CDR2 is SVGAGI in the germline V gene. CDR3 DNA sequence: TGTGCCAGCAGCTACTCCCCGGGCCGGGACTACGAGCAGTACTTC. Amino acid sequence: CASSYSPGRDYEQYF.

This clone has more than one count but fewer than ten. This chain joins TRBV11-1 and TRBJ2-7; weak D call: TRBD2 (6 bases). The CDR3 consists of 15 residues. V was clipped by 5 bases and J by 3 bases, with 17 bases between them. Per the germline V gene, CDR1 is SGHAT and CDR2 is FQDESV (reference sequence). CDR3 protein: CASSPSRRVDYEQYF. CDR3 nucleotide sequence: TGTGCCAGCAGCCCCAGCAGGAGGGTCGACTACGAGCAGTACTTC.

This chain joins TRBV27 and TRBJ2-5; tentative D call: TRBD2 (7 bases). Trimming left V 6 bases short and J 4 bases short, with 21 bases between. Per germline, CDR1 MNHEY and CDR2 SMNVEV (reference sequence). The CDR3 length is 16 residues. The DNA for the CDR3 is TGTGCCAGCAGGAGGGACCCTGGGGGGGGCGCAGAGACCCAGTACTTC. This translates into CASRRDPGGGAETQYF.

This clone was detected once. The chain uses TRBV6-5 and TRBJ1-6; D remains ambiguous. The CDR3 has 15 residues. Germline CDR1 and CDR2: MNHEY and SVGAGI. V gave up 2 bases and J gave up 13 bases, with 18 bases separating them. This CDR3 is CASSYRGKEIPPLHF. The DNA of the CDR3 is TGTGCCAGCAGTTACCGGGGTAAGGAAATTCCCCCCCTCCACTTT.

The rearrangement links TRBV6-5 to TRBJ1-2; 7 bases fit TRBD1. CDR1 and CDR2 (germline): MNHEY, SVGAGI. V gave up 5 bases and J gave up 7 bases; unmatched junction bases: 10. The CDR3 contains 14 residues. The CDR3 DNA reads TGTGCCAGCAGTAGTACAGGGGAAGGTAGTGGCTACACCTTC. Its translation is CASSSTGEGSGYTF.